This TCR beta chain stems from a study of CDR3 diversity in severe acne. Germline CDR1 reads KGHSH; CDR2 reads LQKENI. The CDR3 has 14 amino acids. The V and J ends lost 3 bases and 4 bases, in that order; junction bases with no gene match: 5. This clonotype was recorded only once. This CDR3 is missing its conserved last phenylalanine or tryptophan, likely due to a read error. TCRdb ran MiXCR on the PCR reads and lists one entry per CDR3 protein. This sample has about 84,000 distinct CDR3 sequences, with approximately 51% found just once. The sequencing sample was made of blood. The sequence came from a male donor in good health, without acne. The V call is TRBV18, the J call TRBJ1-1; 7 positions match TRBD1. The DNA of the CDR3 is TGTGCCAGCTCACCGCAGGGGGGGAGCACTGAAGCTTTCTCT. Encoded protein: CASSPQGGSTEAFS.